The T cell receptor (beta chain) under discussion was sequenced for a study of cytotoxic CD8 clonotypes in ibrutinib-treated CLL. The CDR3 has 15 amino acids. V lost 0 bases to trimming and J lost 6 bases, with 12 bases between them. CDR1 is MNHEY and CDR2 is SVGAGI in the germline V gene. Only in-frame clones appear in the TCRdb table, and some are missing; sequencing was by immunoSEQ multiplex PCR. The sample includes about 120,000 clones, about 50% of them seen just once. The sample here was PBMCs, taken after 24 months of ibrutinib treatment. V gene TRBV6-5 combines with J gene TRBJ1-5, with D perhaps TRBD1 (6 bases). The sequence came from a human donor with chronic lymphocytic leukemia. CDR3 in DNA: TGTGCCAGCAGTTACTCAACAGGGAAGGGTCAGCCCCAGCATTTT. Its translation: CASSYSTGKGQPQHF.